This T cell receptor beta chain was obtained from a study of cytomegalovirus exposure and HLA in healthy donors. The PCR ran on 60 Vbeta and 13 Jbeta primers. This table comes from immunoSEQ multiplex PCR, and its TCRdb copy is limited to in-frame clones, with some not included. The sample contains under 35,000 clones, roughly 44% of which appear only once. This clone was recorded a few times. Its antigen is unidentified. Study-wide points: Reportedly, TCR beta sequences accurately predicted HLA-A and HLA-B alleles in most subjects.

V dropped 0 bases and J dropped 6 bases, with 7 bases sitting between them. There are 13 residues in the CDR3. CDR1 and CDR2 from the germline V gene are SGDLS and YYNGEE. The clonotype originates from a woman aged 50 to 60 in good health and CMV-seronegative. Sequencing was carried out using PBMCs. J is TRBJ2-1 and V is TRBV9; D is ambiguous. The CDR3 region is CASSVAQLNEQFF. The CDR3 coding sequence is TGTGCCAGCAGCGTAGCACAGCTCAATGAGCAGTTCTTC.